This T cell receptor (beta chain) was recovered during a study of cytomegalovirus exposure and HLA in healthy donors. The PCR employed 60 Vbeta primers together with 13 Jbeta primers. Per the authors' pipeline: Per a later analysis, the number of unique TCR beta chains was around 80 million, of which about 11 million were shared. Method: immunoSEQ multiplex PCR; TCRdb's copy keeps in-frame clones and lacks some. V and J calls and clone size follow that table, whereas D and trimming were derived from the DNA. The sample includes about 130,000 clones, roughly 82% seen only once; the top ten take 4% to 5%. Study results and caveats: Later analysis suggested links between common viral pathogens and several top significant clusters. Cytomegalovirus association was assigned to about 150 TCR beta chains. Some segments of the V type, notably TRBV6-2 and TRBV6-3, were excluded as indistinguishable.

Germline V gene lookup returns CDR1 LNHDA and CDR2 SQIVND (reference sequence). The CDR3 runs 15 residues. The V end was cut by 8 bases, the J end by 0 bases, with 11 bases between. A remark on this clone: No antigen is known for it.

The sequence came from a male donor in good health and CMV-seropositive. The chain couples TRBV19 to TRBJ2-6; tentatively, D is TRBD2 (5 bases). Sequencing used PBMCs. This CDR3 reads CASCEGYSGANVLTF. CDR3 DNA: TGTGCCAGTTGTGAGGGATACTCTGGGGCCAACGTCCTGACTTTC.